This is a list of T cell receptor beta chains from one sample in a study of T-cell reconstitution after alpha-beta-depleted transplantation in children. MiXCR, run by TCRdb on the PCR reads, gives a single entry per CDR3 protein. The repertoire consists of about 110,000 distinct CDR3 sequences, with about a tenth occurring once and the leading ten covering under 35%. The sample here was PBMCs, taken before TCRalphabeta/CD19-depleted stem cell transplant. The source is a boy between 2 and 15 years old with acute lymphoblastic leukemia, due to receive a stem cell transplant. The CDR3 runs from the conserved cysteine through the conserved F or W. The D gene is left open where the match is weak. Clone sizes are given selectively: once, few, many, or a class where the clone is expanded.

j_gene,v_gene,abundance,d_gene,CDR3nt,CDR3aa
TRBJ1-4,TRBV29-1,-,-,TGCAGCGCCGAGAGTTTAGACGGAGGGAGGGAAAAACTGTTTTTT,CSAESLDGGREKLFF
TRBJ2-1,TRBV5-1,few,TRBD1,TGCGCCAGCAGCTTGACAGGGGTGGGCTACAATGAGCAGTTCTTC,CASSLTGVGYNEQFF
TRBJ2-7,TRBV29-1,-,-,TGCAGCGTTGTACAGCCCTTAACCTACGAGCAGTACTTC,CSVVQPLTYEQYF
TRBJ2-3,TRBV7-2,few,-,TGTGCCAGCAGCCGTTTTACGGATACGCAGTATTTT,CASSRFTDTQYF
TRBJ1-6,TRBV27,few,-,TGTGCCAGCAGCAGCGGTCCGCCAGGGTTCGGGCCACCCCTCCACTTT,CASSSGPPGFGPPLHF
TRBJ2-3,TRBV15,-,TRBD1,TGTGCCACCCTCGGACAGGGACTCACAGATACGCAGTATTTT,CATLGQGLTDTQYF
TRBJ2-7,TRBV4-1,-,-,TGCGCCAGCAGCCGCGGACTGATCTCCTACGAGCAGTACTTC,CASSRGLISYEQYF
TRBJ2-1,TRBV7-8,many,TRBD2,TGTGCCAGCAGCTTAGCGGGCGGGAGGACGCGGTCCAATGAGCAGTTCTTC,CASSLAGGRTRSNEQFF
TRBJ1-2,TRBV5-5,few,-,TGTGCCAGCAGTGAAACTACTAACTATGGCTACACCTTC,CASSETTNYGYTF
TRBJ1-5,TRBV6-1,many,-,TGTGCCAGCAACATTCCGAATAATCAGCCCCAGCATTTT,CASNIPNNQPQHF
TRBJ2-7,TRBV19,-,-,TGTGCCAGCCTCCGGGACGGGGAAACCTACGAGCAGTACTTC,CASLRDGETYEQYF
TRBJ2-1,TRBV20-1,many,TRBD1,TGCAGTGCTAGATCGGCCTCCGGGACAGGGTCTAGGCCTCGGTACAATGAGCAGTTCTTC,CSARSASGTGSRPRYNEQFF
TRBJ2-7,TRBV7-9,-,-,TGTGCCAGCAGCTCAGTACAGGTGACCTACGAGCAGTACTTC,CASSSVQVTYEQYF
TRBJ1-1,TRBV10-3,few,-,TGTGCCATCAGTGAAGGGTCGGGGACTGAAGCTTTCTTT,CAISEGSGTEAFF
TRBJ2-4,TRBV20-1,-,TRBD1,TGCAGTGCTCGGACAGGGAGAAACATTCAGTACTTC,CSARTGRNIQYF
TRBJ2-7,TRBV7-8,many,TRBD1,TGTGCCAGCAGCCCCCGGACAGGCGAATCTTACTTC,CASSPRTGESYF
TRBJ2-5,TRBV7-8,many,-,TGTGCCAGCAGCTCGACTAACAAAGAGACCCAGTACTTC,CASSSTNKETQYF
TRBJ2-1,TRBV12-5,-,TRBD2,TGTGCTAGTGGAGAGGGAGGGCCCGGGGAGCAGTTCTTC,CASGEGGPGEQFF
TRBJ1-5,TRBV6-5,-,-,TGTGCCAGCAGTTTCCAGCCCGGGACAAGGGGCAATCAGCCCCAGCATTTT,CASSFQPGTRGNQPQHF
TRBJ2-7,TRBV20-1,few,TRBD2,TGCAGTGCTCCCCCTCCGGGGAGGGACGAGCAGTACTTC,CSAPPPGRDEQYF
TRBJ2-1,TRBV5-4,many,-,TGTGCCAGCAGCTTGGAGTGGGAAACGAACGCCAAGAGCTCCTACAATGAGCAGTTCTTC,CASSLEWETNAKSSYNEQFF
TRBJ2-7,TRBV7-8,few,-,TGTGCCAGCAGTCTACAGGGCACCCAGGTTTTCGGGCAGTACTTC,CASSLQGTQVFGQYF
TRBJ1-1,TRBV4-2,many,TRBD1,TGTGCCAGCAGCCAAGAGGGTACAGGGGTACTCGCTGAAGCTTTCTTT,CASSQEGTGVLAEAFF
TRBJ1-1,TRBV18,many,-,TGTGCCAGCTCACGACAGGCCACTGAAGCTTTCTTT,CASSRQATEAFF
TRBJ2-5,TRBV5-6,many,-,TGTGCCAGCAGCTTGGATCAGAGGGAAGAGACCCAGTACTTC,CASSLDQREETQYF
TRBJ1-6,TRBV30,few,-,TGTGCCTGGAGTGTACCTGGGACTTATATGAATTCACCCCTCCACTTT,CAWSVPGTYMNSPLHF
TRBJ1-6,TRBV7-2,few,TRBD1,TGTGCCAGCAGCTTGAAGGGGGCTTATAATTCACCCCTCCACTTT,CASSLKGAYNSPLHF
TRBJ1-6,TRBV11-2,many,-,TGTGCCAGCAGCTTAGGTCTGGGACACATCGATTCACCCCTCCACTTT,CASSLGLGHIDSPLHF
TRBJ2-7,TRBV11-2,few,TRBD1,TGTGCCAGCAACCCGACAGGGCTTACCTACGAGCAGTACTTC,CASNPTGLTYEQYF
TRBJ1-1,TRBV5-1,few,TRBD1,TGCGCCAGCAGCTTGCCGAGGACAGGGGCGAACACTGAAGCTTTCTTT,CASSLPRTGANTEAFF
TRBJ1-2,TRBV29-1,-,TRBD1,TGCAGCGTTGGGCCCCGGGACAGGGCTAGCTATGGCTACACCTTC,CSVGPRDRASYGYTF
TRBJ2-7,TRBV12-3/TRBV12-4,many,TRBD2,TGTGCCAGCAGTGTAGCGGGAGGCTACGAGCAGTACTTC,CASSVAGGYEQYF
TRBJ2-1,TRBV9,-,TRBD2,TGTGCCAGCAGCGCCTTAGCGGGCTCCTACAATGAGCAGTTCTTC,CASSALAGSYNEQFF
TRBJ2-7,TRBV5-1,many,-,TGCGCCAGCAGCTTGGTATCTCCTTTGGGCTACGAGCAGTACTTC,CASSLVSPLGYEQYF
TRBJ2-1,TRBV20-1,many,TRBD1,TGCAGTGCTACAAGACAGGGTGGGTTCAATGAGCAGTTCTTC,CSATRQGGFNEQFF
TRBJ2-7,TRBV28,once,-,TGTGCCAGCAGTTTATTGGGGTGGGCCTACGAGCAGTACTTC,CASSLLGWAYEQYF
TRBJ2-1,TRBV12-3/TRBV12-4,many,TRBD2,TGTGCCAGCAGTCTAGCGGGAAGGAATGAGCAGTTCTTC,CASSLAGRNEQFF
TRBJ1-1,TRBV5-1,-,-,TGCGCCAGCAGCTTGGTTGTGGGGAACACTGAAGCTTTCTTT,CASSLVVGNTEAFF
TRBJ1-3,TRBV11-1,-,TRBD1,TGTGCCAGCAATCCGGACAGGTCCCCTACTTACTCTGGAAACACCATATATTTT,CASNPDRSPTYSGNTIYF
TRBJ2-5,TRBV5-1,many,-,TGTGCCAGCAGCTTTCAGGGAGAGACCCAGTACTTC,CASSFQGETQYF
TRBJ1-5,TRBV12-3/TRBV12-4,many,-,TGTGCCAGCAGTTTTGGGGCACCCAATCAGCCCCAGCATTTT,CASSFGAPNQPQHF